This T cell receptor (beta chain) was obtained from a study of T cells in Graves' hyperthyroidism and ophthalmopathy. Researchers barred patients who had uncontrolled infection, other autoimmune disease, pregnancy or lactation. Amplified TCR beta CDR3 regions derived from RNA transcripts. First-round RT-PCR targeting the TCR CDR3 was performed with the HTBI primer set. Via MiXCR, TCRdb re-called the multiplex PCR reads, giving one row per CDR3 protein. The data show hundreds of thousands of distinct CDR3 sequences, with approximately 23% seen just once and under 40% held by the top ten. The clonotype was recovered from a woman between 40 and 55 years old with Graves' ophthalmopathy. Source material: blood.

The DNA for the CDR3 is TGTGCCAGCAGTTTGGGGGAGAGACAGTACTTC. This codes for CASSLGERQYF. The rearrangement uses TRBV27 and TRBJ2-7; D may correspond to TRBD1 or TRBD2 (5 bases each). The CDR3 is 11 amino acids. The V and J ends lost 3 bases and 10 bases respectively, with 10 bases between them. Germline V gene lookup returns CDR1 MNHEY and CDR2 SMNVEV (reference sequence).